Listed below are T cell receptor beta chains from one sample, sequenced in a study of regulatory T cells in long-lasting Graves disease. TCRdb used MiXCR to reprocess the multiplex PCR reads, holding one entry per CDR3 protein. This table holds about 470,000 distinct CDR3 sequences, 15% found once. The same sample was also studied in work on T cells in Graves' hyperthyroidism and ophthalmopathy.

The starting material was peripheral blood mononuclear cells (PBMCs), obtained at new diagnosis, from a patient treated with antithyroid drugs. Receptors were obtained from a woman between 25 and 40 years old with Graves disease. CDR3s include the opening cysteine and the closing phenylalanine or tryptophan. The D gene is left open where the match is weak. Only some rows state a clone size, as once, few, many or a class for expanded clones.

clone size: .; V gene: TRBV15; D gene: TRBD2; J gene: TRBJ2-3; CDR3 DNA: TGTGCCACCAGCGCCCGGACTAGCGTTAGCACAGATACGCAGTATTTT; CDR3 protein: CATSARTSVSTDTQYF
clone size: many; V gene: TRBV12-3/TRBV12-4; D gene: .; J gene: TRBJ2-5; CDR3 DNA: TGTGCCAGCAGAGGCGCTGAAGAGACCCAGTACTTC; CDR3 protein: CASRGAEETQYF
clone size: many; V gene: TRBV18; D gene: TRBD1; J gene: TRBJ1-5; CDR3 DNA: TGTGCCAGCTCACTTAAACAGGGGAGCAATCAGCCCCAGCATTTT; CDR3 protein: CASSLKQGSNQPQHF
clone size: few; V gene: TRBV7-9; D gene: .; J gene: TRBJ2-1; CDR3 DNA: TGTGCCAGCAGCCTCGAGTTTGGTCGGGGCAATGAGCAGTTCTTC; CDR3 protein: CASSLEFGRGNEQFF
clone size: many; V gene: TRBV27; D gene: TRBD1; J gene: TRBJ1-2; CDR3 DNA: TGTGCCAGCAGTTTATCGTTCGGACAGGGGAATGGCTACACCTTC; CDR3 protein: CASSLSFGQGNGYTF
clone size: many; V gene: TRBV3-1; D gene: .; J gene: TRBJ1-2; CDR3 DNA: TGTGCCAGCAGCCAGAGCGGGGGCAGACTTAACTATGGCTACACCTTC; CDR3 protein: CASSQSGGRLNYGYTF
clone size: many; V gene: TRBV29-1; D gene: TRBD1; J gene: TRBJ1-1; CDR3 DNA: TGCAGCTCTGAGGGCAGGACAGGGACTGAAGCTTTCTTT; CDR3 protein: CSSEGRTGTEAFF
clone size: many; V gene: TRBV12-3/TRBV12-4; D gene: .; J gene: TRBJ2-7; CDR3 DNA: TGTGCCAGCAGTTTAAGTCGCGATGGGCAGTACTTC; CDR3 protein: CASSLSRDGQYF
clone size: .; V gene: TRBV18; D gene: .; J gene: TRBJ1-1; CDR3 DNA: TGTGCCAGCTCACCAATTACCTCAACAGGTGAAGCTTTCTTT; CDR3 protein: CASSPITSTGEAFF
clone size: many; V gene: TRBV30; D gene: .; J gene: TRBJ1-1; CDR3 DNA: TGTGCCTGGAGGGGACTGAACACTGAAGCTTTCTTT; CDR3 protein: CAWRGLNTEAFF
clone size: many; V gene: TRBV12-3/TRBV12-4; D gene: .; J gene: TRBJ1-2; CDR3 DNA: TGTGCCAGCAGTTATGACCTGGGAGGCTACACCTTC; CDR3 protein: CASSYDLGGYTF
clone size: many; V gene: TRBV28; D gene: TRBD1; J gene: TRBJ2-7; CDR3 DNA: TGTGCCAGCAGTTTATTAGGGACAGGGGTTACCTTC; CDR3 protein: CASSLLGTGVTF
clone size: many; V gene: TRBV11-3; D gene: TRBD2; J gene: TRBJ2-1; CDR3 DNA: TGTGCCAGCAGCCCGCGGACTAGCGGGGGGAATGAGCAGTTCTTC; CDR3 protein: CASSPRTSGGNEQFF
clone size: many; V gene: TRBV28; D gene: .; J gene: TRBJ2-1; CDR3 DNA: TGTGCCAGCAGTCTAAACCTGGGAAAGGGCGGCGGCAATGAGCAGTTCTTC; CDR3 protein: CASSLNLGKGGGNEQFF
clone size: many; V gene: TRBV28; D gene: .; J gene: TRBJ2-7; CDR3 DNA: TGTGCCAGCACCCGGAGGGGGGGCGACTACGAGCAGTACTTC; CDR3 protein: CASTRRGGDYEQYF
clone size: few; V gene: TRBV6-1; D gene: .; J gene: TRBJ2-7; CDR3 DNA: TGTGCCAGCACCTACCGGGACCTCGCCTACGAGCAGTACTTC; CDR3 protein: CASTYRDLAYEQYF
clone size: many; V gene: TRBV11-2; D gene: .; J gene: TRBJ2-5; CDR3 DNA: TGTGCCAGCAGCTTAGATTTCAGCGGAGAGACCCAGTACTTC; CDR3 protein: CASSLDFSGETQYF
clone size: .; V gene: TRBV15; D gene: .; J gene: TRBJ1-4; CDR3 DNA: TGTGCCACCAGCCGCCAGGGAGTTGGCGAAAAACTGTTTTTT; CDR3 protein: CATSRQGVGEKLFF
clone size: few; V gene: TRBV20-1; D gene: .; J gene: TRBJ2-7; CDR3 DNA: TGCAGTGCTAGAGATTCCGGGAGCTCCTACGAGCAGTACTTC; CDR3 protein: CSARDSGSSYEQYF
clone size: many; V gene: TRBV5-1; D gene: TRBD2; J gene: TRBJ2-7; CDR3 DNA: TGCGCCAGCAGAGAGAGCGGGAGCTCCTACGAGCAGTACTTC; CDR3 protein: CASRESGSSYEQYF
clone size: .; V gene: TRBV14; D gene: .; J gene: TRBJ2-5; CDR3 DNA: TGTGCCAGCAGCCAAATGGATAGAGAAGAGACCCAGTACTTC; CDR3 protein: CASSQMDREETQYF
clone size: few; V gene: TRBV10-3; D gene: .; J gene: TRBJ1-2; CDR3 DNA: TGTGCCATCAGTGAGTCAGGGGTGGCAATAGCTAACTATGGCTACACCTTC; CDR3 protein: CAISESGVAIANYGYTF
clone size: few; V gene: TRBV5-8; D gene: .; J gene: TRBJ1-5; CDR3 DNA: TGTGCCAGCAGCTTCAGGGGCAAGGGCAATCAGCCCCAGCATTTT; CDR3 protein: CASSFRGKGNQPQHF
clone size: many; V gene: TRBV6-2/TRBV6-3; D gene: TRBD2; J gene: TRBJ2-1; CDR3 DNA: TGTGCCAGCAGTGAAGTTCAAGGACTAGCGGGAGCTTACAATGAGCAGTTCTTC; CDR3 protein: CASSEVQGLAGAYNEQFF
clone size: .; V gene: TRBV12-3/TRBV12-4; D gene: .; J gene: TRBJ1-5; CDR3 DNA: TGTGCCAGCAGTCCTGAGAATCAGCCCCAGCATTTT; CDR3 protein: CASSPENQPQHF
clone size: .; V gene: TRBV24-1; D gene: TRBD1; J gene: TRBJ2-4; CDR3 DNA: TGTGCCACCAGTGATCCCAGGGGGTCTGGGAACATTCAGTACTTC; CDR3 protein: CATSDPRGSGNIQYF
clone size: many; V gene: TRBV20-1; D gene: TRBD2; J gene: TRBJ2-7; CDR3 DNA: TGCAGTGCTAGAGATTTGGGGACTAGATTCGACGAGCAGTACTTC; CDR3 protein: CSARDLGTRFDEQYF
clone size: few; V gene: TRBV19; D gene: TRBD1; J gene: TRBJ1-1; CDR3 DNA: TGTGCCAGTAGTATACCCGGGACAGGGTTCAACACTGAAGCTTTCTTT; CDR3 protein: CASSIPGTGFNTEAFF
clone size: few; V gene: TRBV15; D gene: .; J gene: TRBJ2-7; CDR3 DNA: TGTGCCACCAGCAGCCCCGGGATACGCTACGAGCAGTACTTC; CDR3 protein: CATSSPGIRYEQYF
clone size: many; V gene: TRBV28; D gene: .; J gene: TRBJ2-5; CDR3 DNA: TGTGCCAGCGGTGGACGAGAGACCCAGTACTTC; CDR3 protein: CASGGRETQYF
clone size: few; V gene: TRBV20-1; D gene: .; J gene: TRBJ2-7; CDR3 DNA: TGCAGTGCCCGAGCCCCGGACTGGACGAGTTACGAGCAGTACTTC; CDR3 protein: CSARAPDWTSYEQYF
clone size: many; V gene: TRBV6-9; D gene: TRBD1; J gene: TRBJ1-5; CDR3 DNA: TGTGCCAGCAGTTTTCAGGGGGACAATCAGCCCCAGCATTTT; CDR3 protein: CASSFQGDNQPQHF
clone size: many; V gene: TRBV28; D gene: TRBD1; J gene: TRBJ2-7; CDR3 DNA: TGTGCCAGCAGCCTCTCGGGACAGGGTTTACAGCAGTACTTC; CDR3 protein: CASSLSGQGLQQYF
clone size: many; V gene: TRBV6-1; D gene: TRBD1; J gene: TRBJ1-6; CDR3 DNA: TGTGCCAGCAGAATGACAGGGCGGGATTCACCCCTCCACTTT; CDR3 protein: CASRMTGRDSPLHF
clone size: .; V gene: TRBV6-1; D gene: .; J gene: TRBJ2-7; CDR3 DNA: TGTGCCAGCAGACAGGGACACCACTACGAGCAGTACTTC; CDR3 protein: CASRQGHHYEQYF
clone size: .; V gene: TRBV20-1; D gene: .; J gene: TRBJ1-6; CDR3 DNA: TGCAGTGCTATTCAGACGGGTAATTCACCCCTCCACTTT; CDR3 protein: CSAIQTGNSPLHF
clone size: many; V gene: TRBV3-1; D gene: .; J gene: TRBJ1-2; CDR3 DNA: TGTGCCAGCAGCCAAGGCTACAGCGGAAAGGACACCTTC; CDR3 protein: CASSQGYSGKDTF
clone size: few; V gene: TRBV19; D gene: .; J gene: TRBJ2-2; CDR3 DNA: TGTGCCAGTAGTGTCCGACGTTCCACCGGGGAGCTGTTTTTT; CDR3 protein: CASSVRRSTGELFF
clone size: many; V gene: TRBV7-3; D gene: TRBD2; J gene: TRBJ2-3; CDR3 DNA: TGTGCCAGCAGCTTAGATCCTATAGGACTAGCGGGAGAAGATACGCAGTATTTT; CDR3 protein: CASSLDPIGLAGEDTQYF
clone size: many; V gene: TRBV4-1; D gene: .; J gene: TRBJ2-7; CDR3 DNA: TGCGCCAGCAGCATAACAGGGTTTGAAATGTACGAGCAGTACTTC; CDR3 protein: CASSITGFEMYEQYF
clone size: many; V gene: TRBV3-1; D gene: TRBD2; J gene: TRBJ2-3; CDR3 DNA: TGTGCCAGCAGCCTGGGACTAGCGGGAGGTCGGGATACGCAGTATTTT; CDR3 protein: CASSLGLAGGRDTQYF
clone size: few; V gene: TRBV18; D gene: .; J gene: TRBJ1-4; CDR3 DNA: TGTGCCAGCTCATCATTACAGGTAGAAAAACTGTTTTTT; CDR3 protein: CASSSLQVEKLFF
clone size: many; V gene: TRBV28; D gene: TRBD2; J gene: TRBJ2-5; CDR3 DNA: TGTGCCACCTCACGGTTAGCTAGCGGGAGAGAGACCCAGTACTTC; CDR3 protein: CATSRLASGRETQYF
clone size: few; V gene: TRBV12-3/TRBV12-4; D gene: TRBD2; J gene: TRBJ2-1; CDR3 DNA: TGTGCCAGCAGAATCGGACTAGCGGGAATTAATGAGCAGTTCTTC; CDR3 protein: CASRIGLAGINEQFF
clone size: many; V gene: TRBV3-1; D gene: .; J gene: TRBJ1-4; CDR3 DNA: TGTGCCAGCAGCCAAGATGCTGGTAGTGAAAAACTGTTTTTT; CDR3 protein: CASSQDAGSEKLFF
clone size: .; V gene: TRBV30; D gene: .; J gene: TRBJ1-4; CDR3 DNA: TGTGCCTGGAGTGTGACGGGGGGAGACGAAAAACTGTTTTTT; CDR3 protein: CAWSVTGGDEKLFF
clone size: .; V gene: TRBV4-2; D gene: .; J gene: TRBJ1-4; CDR3 DNA: TGTGCCAGCAGCCCTAGGGATTCAAAGGAAAAACTGTTTTTT; CDR3 protein: CASSPRDSKEKLFF
clone size: many; V gene: TRBV20-1; D gene: .; J gene: TRBJ2-3; CDR3 DNA: TGCAGTGCTAGCCATGGCCCCCAGGCAGATACGCAGTATTTT; CDR3 protein: CSASHGPQADTQYF
clone size: many; V gene: TRBV29-1; D gene: TRBD2; J gene: TRBJ2-1; CDR3 DNA: TGCAGCGTTGAACCTAGCGGGAGGATGGGTGAGCAGTTCTTC; CDR3 protein: CSVEPSGRMGEQFF
clone size: many; V gene: TRBV12-3/TRBV12-4; D gene: TRBD1; J gene: TRBJ2-4; CDR3 DNA: TGTGCCAGCAGTTTAAGCGGGACAGGGTACATTCAGTACTTC; CDR3 protein: CASSLSGTGYIQYF
clone size: few; V gene: TRBV4-1; D gene: TRBD1; J gene: TRBJ1-1; CDR3 DNA: TGCGCCAGCAGCCAAGACCAGGGGGGGCCTGAAGCTTTCTTT; CDR3 protein: CASSQDQGGPEAFF
clone size: many; V gene: TRBV5-1; D gene: .; J gene: TRBJ2-5; CDR3 DNA: TGCGCCAGCAGCTTAGGGTTCAGGCTAGCACAAGAGACCCAGTACTTC; CDR3 protein: CASSLGFRLAQETQYF